The sequence of this T cell receptor beta chain was determined in a study of T cells in Graves' hyperthyroidism and ophthalmopathy. Deletions cut 5 bases from V and 6 bases from J, with 11 bases between. Germline CDR1 reads MNHEY; CDR2 reads SMNVEV (reference sequence). The CDR3 loop spans 12 amino acids. This clonotype was recorded at least ten times. RNA transcripts provided the source from which TCR beta CDR3 regions were amplified. Initially, a first-round RT-PCR of the TCR CDR3 employed the HTBI primer set. TCRdb called the multiplex PCR reads again in MiXCR, with one record for every CDR3 protein. This sample has about 270,000 distinct CDR3 sequences, with 13% to 15% found just once. The study left out patients who had uncontrolled infection, other autoimmune disease, pregnancy or lactation. Preceding any ophthalmopathy symptoms, the blood sample dates from first hyperthyroidism diagnosis. PBMCs came from 8.5 to 10 ml fresh peripheral blood.

The sequencing sample was made of blood. The receptor's source is a woman aged 45-60 years with Graves' hyperthyroidism that later progressed to Graves' ophthalmopathy. V is TRBV27 and J is TRBJ2-7, with a weak D call TRBD2 (5 bases). The CDR3 is CASSPARGEQYF. In DNA, the CDR3 is TGTGCCAGCAGTCCGGCTCGGGGCGAGCAGTACTTC.